This TCR beta chain is drawn from a study of Graves' ophthalmopathy and Graves' hyperthyroidism. This clonotype was seen many times. Transcripts of RNA were the source for amplifying TCR beta CDR3 regions. A first-round RT-PCR used HTBI primers, followed by a second-round multiplex PCR. TCRdb re-called the multiplex PCR reads through MiXCR, storing one row per CDR3 protein. The sample records 450,000 to 600,000 distinct CDR3 sequences, less than 45% being singletons. In germline, CDR1 is DFQATT, CDR2 SNEGSKA (reference sequence). The CDR3 is 14 residues long. Trimming left V 2 bases short and J 10 bases short, with 15 bases between.

The sequenced material came from peripheral blood or thyroid tissue (not recorded which). This clonotype originated in an adult man with Graves' hyperthyroidism. The chain is built from TRBV20-1 and TRBJ1-6; D call uncertain. CDR3 DNA sequence: TGCAGTGCTAGAACGGACGGTTTGGGGTCACCCCTCCACTTT. Residues: CSARTDGLGSPLHF.